These T cell receptor beta chains were read from a single sample in a study of T cell responses to AZD1222 COVID-19 vaccine. This table comes from immunoSEQ multiplex PCR, and its TCRdb copy is limited to in-frame clones, with some not included. This table has approximately 100,000 clones, around 83% appearing once. The specimen was peripheral blood, collected on day 0 of AZD1222 vaccination. Receptors were obtained from an adult in good health. Each CDR3 is given with its conserved first and last residue. Fields, in order: CDR3 protein, CDR3 DNA, D gene, J gene, clone size, V gene. The D gene is left open where the match is weak. Not every row has a clone size; where given, it reads once, few, many or a size class.

cdr3_aa: CASITGGRDEQFF
cdr3_nt: TGTGCCAGCATCACAGGGGGCAGGGATGAGCAGTTCTTC
d_call: TRBD1
j_call: TRBJ2-1
clone_size: -
v_call: TRBV6-5

cdr3_aa: CASSPYRAGVVSTEAFF
cdr3_nt: TGTGCCAGCAGCCCATATAGAGCGGGTGTGGTGTCCACTGAAGCTTTCTTT
d_call: -
j_call: TRBJ1-1
clone_size: -
v_call: TRBV7-3

cdr3_aa: CSAAQGKEQYF
cdr3_nt: TGCAGTGCGGCCCAGGGGAAGGAGCAGTACTTC
d_call: -
j_call: TRBJ2-7
clone_size: -
v_call: TRBV20-1

cdr3_aa: CASYRRNQPQHF
cdr3_nt: TGTGCCAGCTACAGGCGCAATCAGCCCCAGCATTTT
d_call: -
j_call: TRBJ1-5
clone_size: -
v_call: TRBV21-1

cdr3_aa: CASSLEGTDWAEKLFF
cdr3_nt: TGTGCCAGCAGCTTAGAGGGCACGGATTGGGCTGAAAAACTGTTTTTT
d_call: -
j_call: TRBJ1-4
clone_size: once
v_call: TRBV7-2

cdr3_aa: CASSLRTSGRALEQYF
cdr3_nt: TGTGCCAGCAGCTTAAGGACTAGCGGGAGGGCCCTCGAGCAGTACTTC
d_call: TRBD2
j_call: TRBJ2-7
clone_size: -
v_call: TRBV7-2

cdr3_aa: CASSLLMVGNTIYF
cdr3_nt: TGTGCCAGCAGCTTGCTCATGGTGGGAAACACCATATATTTT
d_call: -
j_call: TRBJ1-3
clone_size: -
v_call: TRBV5-8

cdr3_aa: CASSFGVRTEAFF
cdr3_nt: TGTGCCAGCAGCTTCGGGGTGAGAACTGAAGCTTTCTTT
d_call: -
j_call: TRBJ1-1
clone_size: -
v_call: TRBV7-8

cdr3_aa: CASSVQGPETQYF
cdr3_nt: TGTGCCAGCAGCGTACAGGGACCCGAGACCCAGTACTTC
d_call: -
j_call: TRBJ2-5
clone_size: -
v_call: TRBV5-5

cdr3_aa: CASSLSSYNSPLHF
cdr3_nt: TGTGCCAGCAGCCTGAGCTCCTATAATTCACCCCTCCACTTT
d_call: -
j_call: TRBJ1-6
clone_size: -
v_call: TRBV3-1/TRBV3-2

cdr3_aa: CASGHINQPQHF
cdr3_nt: TGTGCCAGCGGACATATTAATCAGCCCCAGCATTTT
d_call: -
j_call: TRBJ1-5
clone_size: -
v_call: TRBV6-5

cdr3_aa: CATSDRSYGEAFF
cdr3_nt: TGTGCCACCAGTGATCGGAGTTATGGTGAAGCTTTCTTT
d_call: -
j_call: TRBJ1-1
clone_size: -
v_call: TRBV24-1

cdr3_aa: CASSSSDSSYEQYF
cdr3_nt: TGTGCCAGCAGTTCCTCAGACAGCTCCTACGAGCAGTACTTC
d_call: -
j_call: TRBJ2-7
clone_size: -
v_call: TRBV28

cdr3_aa: CASSMEYRPAALHF
cdr3_nt: TGTGCCAGCAGCATGGAATACAGACCCGCCGCCCTCCACTTT
d_call: -
j_call: TRBJ1-6
clone_size: -
v_call: TRBV7-9

cdr3_aa: CASTRGTSGTIFLDTQYF
cdr3_nt: TGTGCCAGCACCAGAGGGACTAGCGGGACCATCTTCCTAGATACGCAGTATTTT
d_call: TRBD2
j_call: TRBJ2-3
clone_size: once
v_call: TRBV27

cdr3_aa: CASSPGGNGYTF
cdr3_nt: TGTGCCAGCAGCCCTGGAGGTAATGGCTACACCTTC
d_call: -
j_call: TRBJ1-2
clone_size: -
v_call: TRBV5-4

cdr3_aa: CASSLVGSTNSGNTIYF
cdr3_nt: TGTGCCAGCAGCTTAGTCGGGAGCACTAACTCTGGAAACACCATATATTTT
d_call: -
j_call: TRBJ1-3
clone_size: -
v_call: TRBV7-2

cdr3_aa: CASSLDLAGTDTQYF
cdr3_nt: TGTGCCAGCAGCTTGGACCTCGCGGGGACAGATACGCAGTATTTT
d_call: -
j_call: TRBJ2-3
clone_size: -
v_call: TRBV5-4

cdr3_aa: CASSPEGVRNTEAFF
cdr3_nt: TGTGCCAGCTCACCGGAGGGAGTCAGGAACACTGAAGCTTTCTTT
d_call: -
j_call: TRBJ1-1
clone_size: -
v_call: TRBV18

cdr3_aa: CASSYPTSRFEQFF
cdr3_nt: TGTGCCAGCAGTTATCCGACTAGCCGATTCGAGCAGTTCTTC
d_call: TRBD2
j_call: TRBJ2-1
clone_size: -
v_call: TRBV6-2/TRBV6-3

cdr3_aa: CSASPGAGTEAFF
cdr3_nt: TGCAGCGCCTCCCCGGGGGCAGGTACTGAAGCTTTCTTT
d_call: -
j_call: TRBJ1-1
clone_size: once
v_call: TRBV29-1

cdr3_aa: CRQGGNYGYTF
cdr3_nt: TGCCGGCAGGGCGGTAACTATGGCTACACCTTC
d_call: -
j_call: TRBJ1-2
clone_size: once
v_call: TRBV20-1

cdr3_aa: CASSLRTGLANYGYTF
cdr3_nt: TGTGCCAGCAGTTTACGAACAGGGCTGGCTAACTATGGCTACACCTTC
d_call: -
j_call: TRBJ1-2
clone_size: -
v_call: TRBV6-5

cdr3_aa: CASTRGAYNEQFF
cdr3_nt: TGTGCCAGCACCCGGGGAGCTTACAATGAGCAGTTCTTC
d_call: -
j_call: TRBJ2-1
clone_size: -
v_call: TRBV12-3/TRBV12-4

cdr3_aa: CASSSRQGNQPQHF
cdr3_nt: TGTGCCAGCAGCTCCAGACAGGGCAATCAGCCCCAGCATTTT
d_call: -
j_call: TRBJ1-5
clone_size: -
v_call: TRBV7-2

cdr3_aa: CASSSLGLAGRYNEQFF
cdr3_nt: TGTGCCAGCAGCTCCCTGGGGCTAGCGGGTCGATACAATGAGCAGTTCTTC
d_call: TRBD2
j_call: TRBJ2-1
clone_size: -
v_call: TRBV5-4

cdr3_aa: CAWSVQIEAFF
cdr3_nt: TGTGCCTGGAGTGTACAAATTGAAGCTTTCTTT
d_call: -
j_call: TRBJ1-1
clone_size: -
v_call: TRBV30

cdr3_aa: CASDDRGRLNGYTF
cdr3_nt: TGTGCCAGCGACGACAGGGGGAGATTGAATGGCTACACCTTC
d_call: TRBD1
j_call: TRBJ1-2
clone_size: few
v_call: TRBV28

cdr3_aa: CASLSMGGRESYEQYF
cdr3_nt: TGTGCCAGCCTTAGTATGGGGGGCAGGGAGTCCTACGAGCAGTACTTC
d_call: -
j_call: TRBJ2-7
clone_size: once
v_call: TRBV28

cdr3_aa: CASSQHQANTEAFF
cdr3_nt: TGTGCCAGCAGCCAACATCAGGCGAACACTGAAGCTTTCTTT
d_call: -
j_call: TRBJ1-1
clone_size: -
v_call: TRBV3-1/TRBV3-2

cdr3_aa: CASSPGTGSNNQPQHF
cdr3_nt: TGCGCCAGCAGCCCAGGGACAGGGTCTAACAATCAGCCCCAGCATTTT
d_call: TRBD1
j_call: TRBJ1-5
clone_size: -
v_call: TRBV4-3

cdr3_aa: CASSRRQGRDEQYF
cdr3_nt: TGTGCCAGCAGTCGTCGACAGGGAAGGGACGAGCAGTACTTC
d_call: TRBD1
j_call: TRBJ2-7
clone_size: few
v_call: TRBV6-5

cdr3_aa: CASSRSTSGYEQYF
cdr3_nt: TGCGCCAGCAGCCGTTCGACTAGCGGCTACGAGCAGTACTTC
d_call: TRBD2
j_call: TRBJ2-7
clone_size: -
v_call: TRBV4-1

cdr3_aa: CASSLAGQGVTGELFF
cdr3_nt: TGTGCCAGCAGCTTGGCCGGGCAGGGAGTCACCGGGGAGCTGTTTTTT
d_call: -
j_call: TRBJ2-2
clone_size: -
v_call: TRBV5-4

cdr3_aa: CASSGTGISGANVLTF
cdr3_nt: TGCGCCAGCAGCGGGACAGGAATCTCTGGGGCCAACGTCCTGACTTTC
d_call: TRBD1
j_call: TRBJ2-6
clone_size: -
v_call: TRBV5-1

cdr3_aa: CASSPQVPSGNTIYF
cdr3_nt: TGTGCCAGCTCACCACAGGTCCCCTCAGGAAACACCATATATTTT
d_call: -
j_call: TRBJ1-3
clone_size: once
v_call: TRBV18

cdr3_aa: CASTPGVQDNEQFF
cdr3_nt: TGTGCCAGCACCCCCGGCGTGCAGGACAATGAGCAGTTCTTC
d_call: -
j_call: TRBJ2-1
clone_size: -
v_call: TRBV7-3

cdr3_aa: CASSDGPSGITGELFF
cdr3_nt: TGTGCCAGCAGTGATGGTCCTAGCGGAATCACCGGGGAGCTGTTTTTT
d_call: TRBD2
j_call: TRBJ2-2
clone_size: medium-sized
v_call: TRBV6-4

cdr3_aa: CATSDFSDTGTYEQYF
cdr3_nt: TGTGCCACCAGTGATTTTTCTGATACGGGGACCTACGAGCAGTACTTC
d_call: -
j_call: TRBJ2-7
clone_size: many
v_call: TRBV24-1

cdr3_aa: CASSGWASGRAGEQYF
cdr3_nt: TGTGCCAGCAGTGGCTGGGCCAGCGGGAGGGCCGGAGAGCAGTACTTC
d_call: TRBD2
j_call: TRBJ2-7
clone_size: -
v_call: TRBV28

cdr3_aa: CASSQAGVGDTEAFF
cdr3_nt: TGCGCCAGCAGCCAAGCTGGGGTAGGGGACACTGAAGCTTTCTTT
d_call: -
j_call: TRBJ1-1
clone_size: -
v_call: TRBV4-1